The clone carrying this T cell receptor beta chain has a handful of counts. Its antigen remains unidentified. Germline V gene lookup returns CDR1 SEHNR and CDR2 FQNEAQ (reference sequence). This CDR3 contains 15 residues. With 5 bases clipped from V and 7 bases from J, the junction kept 13 bases outside the gene matches. Clones were read by immunoSEQ multiplex PCR, and TCRdb kept only the in-frame ones, dropping some. This sample has 65,000 to 95,000 clones, with roughly 84% found just once. The sample originates from a study of identifying expanded T cells in peripheral blood. Overall study findings and caveats: Clone count variance between roughly 2-week samples rose with total template count. Over two and four weeks, about 17 and 20 clones changed, versus approximately 1.2 between replicates.

Sequenced material: blood. This receptor was taken from a person aged 18 to 70 in good health. The rearrangement uses TRBV7-9 and TRBJ1-2; 7 nucleotides align to TRBD1. CDR3 DNA sequence: TGTGCCAGCAGCCAGAACCCGACAGGGTTTGGTGGCTACACCTTC. Translating gives CASSQNPTGFGGYTF.